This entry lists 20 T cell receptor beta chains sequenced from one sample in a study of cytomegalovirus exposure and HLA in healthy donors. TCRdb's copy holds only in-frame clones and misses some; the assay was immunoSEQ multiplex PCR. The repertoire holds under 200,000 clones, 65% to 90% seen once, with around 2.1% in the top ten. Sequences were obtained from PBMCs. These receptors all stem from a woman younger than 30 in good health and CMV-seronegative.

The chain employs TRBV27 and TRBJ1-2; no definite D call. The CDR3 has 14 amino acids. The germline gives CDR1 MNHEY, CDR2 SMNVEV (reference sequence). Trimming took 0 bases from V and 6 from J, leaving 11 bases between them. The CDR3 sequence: CASSLSAFLDGYTF. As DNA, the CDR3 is TGTGCCAGCAGTTTATCGGCATTCCTTGATGGCTACACCTTC.

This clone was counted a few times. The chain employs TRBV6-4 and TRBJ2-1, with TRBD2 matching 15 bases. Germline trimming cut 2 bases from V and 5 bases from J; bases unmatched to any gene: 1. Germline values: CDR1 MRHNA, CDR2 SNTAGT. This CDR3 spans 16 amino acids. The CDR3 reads CASSDGTSGGHNEQFF. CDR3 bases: TGTGCCAGCAGTGACGGGACTAGCGGGGGGCACAATGAGCAGTTCTTC.

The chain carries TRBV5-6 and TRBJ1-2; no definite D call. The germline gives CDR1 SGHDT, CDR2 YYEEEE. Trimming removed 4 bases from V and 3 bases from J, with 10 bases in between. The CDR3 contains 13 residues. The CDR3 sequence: CASSPARYYGYTF. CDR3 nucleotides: TGTGCCAGCAGCCCCGCCAGGTACTATGGCTACACCTTC.

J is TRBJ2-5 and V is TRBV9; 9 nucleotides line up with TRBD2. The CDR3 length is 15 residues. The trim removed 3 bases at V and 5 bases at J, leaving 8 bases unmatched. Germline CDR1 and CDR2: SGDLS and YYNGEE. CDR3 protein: CASSAARGGWETQYF. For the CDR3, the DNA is TGTGCCAGCAGCGCGGCGCGGGGGGGCTGGGAGACCCAGTACTTC.

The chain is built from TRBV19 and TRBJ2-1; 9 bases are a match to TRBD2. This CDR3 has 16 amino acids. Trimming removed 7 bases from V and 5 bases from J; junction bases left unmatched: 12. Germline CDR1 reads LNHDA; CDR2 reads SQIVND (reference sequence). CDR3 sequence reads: CASKRLIRTSDNEQFF. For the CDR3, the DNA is TGTGCCAGTAAAAGACTTATAAGGACTAGCGACAATGAGCAGTTCTTC.

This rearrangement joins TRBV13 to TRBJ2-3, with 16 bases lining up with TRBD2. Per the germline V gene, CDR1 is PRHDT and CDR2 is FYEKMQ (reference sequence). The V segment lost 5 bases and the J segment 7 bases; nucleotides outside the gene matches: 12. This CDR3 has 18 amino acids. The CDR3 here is CASSLREGTSGRVNTQYF. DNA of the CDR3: TGTGCCAGCAGCCTACGGGAAGGGACTAGCGGGAGGGTTAATACGCAGTATTTT.

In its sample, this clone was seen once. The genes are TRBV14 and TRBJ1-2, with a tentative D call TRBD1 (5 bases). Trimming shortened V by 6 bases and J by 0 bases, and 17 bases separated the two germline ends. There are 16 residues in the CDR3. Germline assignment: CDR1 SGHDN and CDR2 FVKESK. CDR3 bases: TGTGCCAGCAGTCCAAACAGGAGGAGGGCTAACTATGGCTACACCTTC. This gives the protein CASSPNRRRANYGYTF.

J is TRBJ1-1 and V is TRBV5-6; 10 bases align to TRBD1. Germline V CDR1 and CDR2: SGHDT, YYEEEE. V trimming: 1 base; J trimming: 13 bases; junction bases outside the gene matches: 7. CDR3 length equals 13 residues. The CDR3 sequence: CASSLRSRDRGFF. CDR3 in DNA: TGTGCCAGCAGCTTGAGGAGCCGGGACAGGGGTTTCTTT.

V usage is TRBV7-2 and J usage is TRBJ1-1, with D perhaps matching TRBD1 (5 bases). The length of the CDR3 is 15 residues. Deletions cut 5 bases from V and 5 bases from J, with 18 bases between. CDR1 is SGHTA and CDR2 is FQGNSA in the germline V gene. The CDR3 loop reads CASSPIRDFRTEAFF. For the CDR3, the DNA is TGTGCCAGCAGCCCGATCAGGGATTTCAGGACTGAAGCTTTCTTT.

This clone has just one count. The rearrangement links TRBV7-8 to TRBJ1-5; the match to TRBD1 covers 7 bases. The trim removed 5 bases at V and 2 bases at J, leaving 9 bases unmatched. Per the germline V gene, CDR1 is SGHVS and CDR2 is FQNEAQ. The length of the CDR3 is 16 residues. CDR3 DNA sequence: TGTGCCAGCAGCCTTTGGAACAGGGGTGGCAATCAGCCCCAGCATTTT. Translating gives CASSLWNRGGNQPQHF.

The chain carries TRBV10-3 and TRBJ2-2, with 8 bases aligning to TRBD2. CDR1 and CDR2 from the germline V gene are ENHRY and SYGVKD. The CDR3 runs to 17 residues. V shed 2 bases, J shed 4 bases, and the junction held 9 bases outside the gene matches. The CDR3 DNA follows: TGTGCCATCAGTGAGAGCGGGAGTAGCGGATCCACCGGGGAGCTGTTTTTT. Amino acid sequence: CAISESGSSGSTGELFF.

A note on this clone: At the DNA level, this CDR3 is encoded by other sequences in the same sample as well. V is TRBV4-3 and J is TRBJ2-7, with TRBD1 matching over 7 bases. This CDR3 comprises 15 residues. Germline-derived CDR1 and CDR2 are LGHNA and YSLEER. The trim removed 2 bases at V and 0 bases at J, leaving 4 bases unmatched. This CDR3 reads CASSQNWDSSYEQYF. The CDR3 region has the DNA TGCGCCAGCAGCCAAAACTGGGACAGCTCCTACGAGCAGTACTTC.

CDR3 in amino acids: CASSEQGSNQPQHF. The DNA of the CDR3 is TGCGCCAGCAGTGAACAGGGATCTAATCAGCCCCAGCATTTT. V and J are TRBV10-2 and TRBJ1-5; maybe TRBD1 (6 bases). Trimming removed 3 bases from V and 4 bases from J, with 10 bases in between. This CDR3 is built from 14 residues. CDR1 WSHSY and CDR2 SAAADI come from the germline V gene.

Written as DNA, the CDR3 is TGTGCCAGCAGTCTACACAGGGGGACTGAAGCTTTCTTT. Translated: CASSLHRGTEAFF. The chain joins TRBV27 to TRBJ1-1; 8 bases are shared with TRBD1. The V gene end was trimmed by 5 bases and the J gene end by 5 bases; junction bases not matched to a gene: 4. The CDR3 consists of 13 residues. CDR1 and CDR2 from the germline V gene are MNHEY and SMNVEV (reference sequence).

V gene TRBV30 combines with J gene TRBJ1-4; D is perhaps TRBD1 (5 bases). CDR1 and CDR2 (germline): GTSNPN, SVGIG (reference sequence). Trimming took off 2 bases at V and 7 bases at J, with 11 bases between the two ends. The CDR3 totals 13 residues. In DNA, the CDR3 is TGTGCCTGGAGTAGGGGATTCGGTGAAAAACTGTTTTTT. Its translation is CAWSRGFGEKLFF. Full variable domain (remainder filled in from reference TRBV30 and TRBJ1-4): SQTIHQWPATLVQPVGSPLSLECTVEGTSNPNLYWYRQAAGRGLQLLFYSVGIGQISSEVPQNLSASRPQDRQFILSSKKLLLSDSGFYLCAWSRGFGEKLFFGSGTQLSVL.

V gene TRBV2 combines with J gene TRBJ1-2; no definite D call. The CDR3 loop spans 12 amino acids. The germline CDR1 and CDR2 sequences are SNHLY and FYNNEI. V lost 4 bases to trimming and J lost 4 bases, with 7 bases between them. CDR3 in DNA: TGTGCCAGCAGTGCAGACTCCTATGGCTACACCTTC. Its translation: CASSADSYGYTF. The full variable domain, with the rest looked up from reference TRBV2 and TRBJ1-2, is EPEVTQTPSHQVTQMGQEVILRCVPISNHLYFYWYRQILGQKVEFLVSFYNNEISEKSEIFDDQFSVERPDGSNFTLKIRSTKLEDSAMYFCASSADSYGYTFGSGTRLTVV.

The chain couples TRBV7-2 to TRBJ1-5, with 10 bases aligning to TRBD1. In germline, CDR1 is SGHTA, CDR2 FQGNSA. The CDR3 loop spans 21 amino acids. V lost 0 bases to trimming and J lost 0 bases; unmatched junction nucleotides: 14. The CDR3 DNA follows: TGTGCCAGCAGCTTAGCCCTAGCCCCCGGGACAGGGGACCATAGCAATCAGCCCCAGCATTTT. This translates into CASSLALAPGTGDHSNQPQHF.

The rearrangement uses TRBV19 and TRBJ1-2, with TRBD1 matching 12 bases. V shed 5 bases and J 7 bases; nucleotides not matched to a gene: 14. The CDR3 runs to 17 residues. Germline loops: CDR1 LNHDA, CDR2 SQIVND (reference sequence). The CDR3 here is CASSYIAGQGAIAGYTF. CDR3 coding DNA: TGTGCCAGTAGTTACATTGCGGGACAGGGGGCTATTGCTGGCTACACCTTC.

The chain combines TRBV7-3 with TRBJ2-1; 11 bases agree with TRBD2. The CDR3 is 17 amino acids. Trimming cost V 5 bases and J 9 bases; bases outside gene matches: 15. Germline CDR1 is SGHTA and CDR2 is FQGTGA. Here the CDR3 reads CASSPPGVAGGPGEQFF. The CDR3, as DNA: TGTGCCAGCAGCCCACCGGGAGTAGCGGGGGGGCCCGGTGAGCAGTTCTTC.

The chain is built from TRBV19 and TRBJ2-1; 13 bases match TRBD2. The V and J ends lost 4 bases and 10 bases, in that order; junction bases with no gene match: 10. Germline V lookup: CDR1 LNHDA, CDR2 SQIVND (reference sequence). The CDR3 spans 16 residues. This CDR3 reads CASSKKGLAGVGEQFF. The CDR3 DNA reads TGTGCCAGTAGTAAAAAAGGACTAGCGGGAGTGGGGGAGCAGTTCTTC.